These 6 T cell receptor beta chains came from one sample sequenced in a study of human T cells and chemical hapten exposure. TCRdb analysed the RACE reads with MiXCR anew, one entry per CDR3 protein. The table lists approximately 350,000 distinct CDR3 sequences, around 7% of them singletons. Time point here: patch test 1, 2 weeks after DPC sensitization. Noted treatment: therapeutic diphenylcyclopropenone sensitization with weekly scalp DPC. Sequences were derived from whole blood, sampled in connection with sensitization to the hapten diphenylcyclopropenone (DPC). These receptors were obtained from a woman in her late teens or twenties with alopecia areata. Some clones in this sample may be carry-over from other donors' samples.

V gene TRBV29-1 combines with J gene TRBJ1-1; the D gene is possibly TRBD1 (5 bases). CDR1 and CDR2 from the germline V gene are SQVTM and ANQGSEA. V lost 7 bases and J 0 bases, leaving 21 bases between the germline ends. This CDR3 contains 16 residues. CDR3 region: CSADGRDSTMNTEAFF. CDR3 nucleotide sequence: TGCAGCGCTGATGGGCGGGACTCGACCATGAACACTGAAGCTTTCTTT.

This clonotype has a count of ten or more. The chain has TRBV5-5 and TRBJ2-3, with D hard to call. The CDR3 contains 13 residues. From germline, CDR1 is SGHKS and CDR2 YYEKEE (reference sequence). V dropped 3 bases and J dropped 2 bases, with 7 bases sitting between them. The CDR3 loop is CASSYLPTDTQYF. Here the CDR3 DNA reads TGTGCCAGCAGCTACCTACCCACAGATACGCAGTATTTT.

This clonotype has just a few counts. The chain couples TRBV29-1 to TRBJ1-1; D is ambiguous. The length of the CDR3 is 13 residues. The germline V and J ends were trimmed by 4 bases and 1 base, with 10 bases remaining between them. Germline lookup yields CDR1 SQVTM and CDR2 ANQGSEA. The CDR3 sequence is CSVGGWENTEAFF. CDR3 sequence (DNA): TGCAGCGTTGGAGGTTGGGAGAACACTGAAGCTTTCTTT.

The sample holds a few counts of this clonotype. This CDR3 reads CASSLFRGETQYF. The CDR3 DNA follows: TGTGCCAGCAGCTTGTTTCGAGGGGAGACCCAGTACTTC. This chain connects TRBV5-5 to TRBJ2-5, with D possibly TRBD2 on 5 matching bases. Trimming cost V 1 base and J 5 bases, with 9 bases left between them. CDR1 is SGHKS, CDR2 YYEKEE, per germline (reference sequence). The CDR3 has 13 residues.

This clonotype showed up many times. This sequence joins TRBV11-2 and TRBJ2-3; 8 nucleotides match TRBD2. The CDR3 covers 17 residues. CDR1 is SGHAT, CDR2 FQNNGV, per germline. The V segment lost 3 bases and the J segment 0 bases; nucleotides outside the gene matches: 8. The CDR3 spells CASSFGLAPESTDTQYF. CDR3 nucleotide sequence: TGTGCCAGCAGCTTCGGACTAGCCCCAGAAAGCACAGATACGCAGTATTTT.

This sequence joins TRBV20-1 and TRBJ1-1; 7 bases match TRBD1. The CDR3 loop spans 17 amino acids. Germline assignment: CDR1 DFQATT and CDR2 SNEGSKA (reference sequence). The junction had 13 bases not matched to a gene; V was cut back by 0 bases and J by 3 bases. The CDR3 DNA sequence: TGCAGTGCTAGAGATCCCGACAGGGATGGCTCGGACACTGAAGCTTTCTTT. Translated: CSARDPDRDGSDTEAFF.